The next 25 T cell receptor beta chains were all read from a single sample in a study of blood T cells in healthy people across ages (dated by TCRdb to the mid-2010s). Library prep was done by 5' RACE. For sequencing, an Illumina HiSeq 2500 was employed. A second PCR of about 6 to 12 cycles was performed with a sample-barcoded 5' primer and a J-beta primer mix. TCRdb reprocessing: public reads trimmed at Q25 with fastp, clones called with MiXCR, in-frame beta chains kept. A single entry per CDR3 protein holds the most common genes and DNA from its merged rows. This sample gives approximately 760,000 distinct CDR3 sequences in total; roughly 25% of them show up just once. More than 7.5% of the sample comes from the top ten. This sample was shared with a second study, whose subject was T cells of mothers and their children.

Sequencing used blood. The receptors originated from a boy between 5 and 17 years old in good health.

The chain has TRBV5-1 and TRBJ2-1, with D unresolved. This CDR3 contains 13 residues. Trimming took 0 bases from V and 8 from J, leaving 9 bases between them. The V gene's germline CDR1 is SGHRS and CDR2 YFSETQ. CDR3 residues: CASSLGWVHEQFF. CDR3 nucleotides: TGCGCCAGCAGCTTGGGGTGGGTACATGAGCAGTTCTTC.

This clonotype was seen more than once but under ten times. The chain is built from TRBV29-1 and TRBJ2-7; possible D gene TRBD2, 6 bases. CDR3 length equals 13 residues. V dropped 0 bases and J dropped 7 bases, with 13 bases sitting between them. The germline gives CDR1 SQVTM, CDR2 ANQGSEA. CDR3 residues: CSVEDREFKEQYF. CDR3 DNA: TGCAGCGTTGAAGATCGGGAGTTCAAAGAGCAGTACTTC.

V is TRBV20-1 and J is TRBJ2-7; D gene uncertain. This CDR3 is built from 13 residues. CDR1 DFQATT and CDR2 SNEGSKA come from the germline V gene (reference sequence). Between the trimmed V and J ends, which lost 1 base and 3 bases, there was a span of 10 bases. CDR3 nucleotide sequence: TGCAGTGCTAGAGGTGGGCTGTTCTACGAGCAGTACTTC. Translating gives CSARGGLFYEQYF.

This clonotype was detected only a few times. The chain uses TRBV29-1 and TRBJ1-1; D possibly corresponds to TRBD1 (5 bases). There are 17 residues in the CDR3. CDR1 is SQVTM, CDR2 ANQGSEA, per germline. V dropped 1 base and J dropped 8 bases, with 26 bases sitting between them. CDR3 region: CSVEALSPSDSGIEAFF. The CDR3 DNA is TGCAGCGTTGAAGCACTGTCCCCGTCCGACAGCGGAATAGAAGCTTTCTTT.

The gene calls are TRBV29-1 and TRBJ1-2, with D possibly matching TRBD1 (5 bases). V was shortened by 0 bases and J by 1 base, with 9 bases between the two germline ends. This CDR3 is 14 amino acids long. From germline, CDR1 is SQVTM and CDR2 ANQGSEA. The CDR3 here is CSVEEWGVNYGYTF. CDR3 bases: TGCAGCGTTGAAGAGTGGGGGGTTAACTATGGCTACACCTTC.

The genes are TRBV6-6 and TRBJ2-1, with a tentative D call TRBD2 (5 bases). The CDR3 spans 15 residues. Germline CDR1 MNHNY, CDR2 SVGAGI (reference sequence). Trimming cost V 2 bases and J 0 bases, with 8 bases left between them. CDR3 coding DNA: TGTGCCAGCAGTTACCCGGGGAGCTCCTACAATGAGCAGTTCTTC. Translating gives CASSYPGSSYNEQFF.

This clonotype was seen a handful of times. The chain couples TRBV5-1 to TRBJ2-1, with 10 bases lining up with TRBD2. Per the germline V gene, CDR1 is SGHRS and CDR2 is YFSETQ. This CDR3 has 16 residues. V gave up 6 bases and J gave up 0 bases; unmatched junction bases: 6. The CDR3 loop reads CASNPSSGSSYNEQFF. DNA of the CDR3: TGCGCCAGCAACCCATCTAGCGGGAGCTCCTACAATGAGCAGTTCTTC.

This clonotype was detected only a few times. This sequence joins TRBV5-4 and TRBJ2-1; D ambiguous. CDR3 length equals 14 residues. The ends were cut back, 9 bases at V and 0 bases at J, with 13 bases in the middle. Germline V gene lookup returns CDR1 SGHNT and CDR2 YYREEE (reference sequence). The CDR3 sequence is CATTTKSSYNEQFF. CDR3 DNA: TGTGCCACCACTACTAAGAGCTCCTACAATGAGCAGTTCTTC. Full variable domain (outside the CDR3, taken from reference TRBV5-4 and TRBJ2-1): ETGVTQSPTHLIKTRGQQVTLRCSSQSGHNTVSWYQQALGQGPQFIFQYYREEENGRGNFPPRFSGLQFPNYSSELNVNALELDDSALYLCATTTKSSYNEQFFGPGTRLTVL.

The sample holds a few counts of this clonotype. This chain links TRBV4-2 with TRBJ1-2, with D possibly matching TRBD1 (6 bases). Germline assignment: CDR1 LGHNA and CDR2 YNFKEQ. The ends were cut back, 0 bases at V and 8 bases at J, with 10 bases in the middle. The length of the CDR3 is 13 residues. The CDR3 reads CASSQDSGEGYTF. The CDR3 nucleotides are TGTGCCAGCAGCCAAGACTCAGGGGAAGGCTACACCTTC.

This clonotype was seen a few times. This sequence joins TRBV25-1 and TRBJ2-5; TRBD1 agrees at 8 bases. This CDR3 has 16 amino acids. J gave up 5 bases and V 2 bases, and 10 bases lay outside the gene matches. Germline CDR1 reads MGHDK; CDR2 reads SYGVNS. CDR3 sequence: CASSEGGQGAWETQYF. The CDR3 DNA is TGTGCCAGCAGTGAAGGGGGGCAGGGGGCCTGGGAGACCCAGTACTTC.

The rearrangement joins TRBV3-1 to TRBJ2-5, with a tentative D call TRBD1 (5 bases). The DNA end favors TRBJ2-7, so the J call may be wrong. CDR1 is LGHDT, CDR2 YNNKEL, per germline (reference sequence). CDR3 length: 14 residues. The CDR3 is CASSQEIQGYEQYF. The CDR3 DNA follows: TGTGCCAGCAGCCAAGAGATCCAGGGTTACGAGCAGTACTTC.

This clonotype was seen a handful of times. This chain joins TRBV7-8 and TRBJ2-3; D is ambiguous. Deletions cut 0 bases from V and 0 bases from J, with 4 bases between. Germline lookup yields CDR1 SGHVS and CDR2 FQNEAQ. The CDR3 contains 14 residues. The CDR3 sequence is CASSLAQSTDTQYF. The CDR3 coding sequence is TGTGCCAGCAGCTTAGCGCAGAGCACAGATACGCAGTATTTT.

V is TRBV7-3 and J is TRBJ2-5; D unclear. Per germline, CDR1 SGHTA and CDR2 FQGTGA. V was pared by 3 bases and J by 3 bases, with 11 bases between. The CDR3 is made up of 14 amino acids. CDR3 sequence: CASSLGHEEETQYF. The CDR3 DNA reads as TGTGCCAGCAGCTTGGGTCATGAGGAAGAGACCCAGTACTTC.

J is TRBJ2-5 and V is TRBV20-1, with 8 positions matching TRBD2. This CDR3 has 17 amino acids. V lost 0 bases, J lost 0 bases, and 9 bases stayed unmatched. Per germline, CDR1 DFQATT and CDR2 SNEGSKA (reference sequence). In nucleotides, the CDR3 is TGCAGTGCTAGAGATCCGTGGGGTAGCGGGAACCAAGAGACCCAGTACTTC. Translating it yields CSARDPWGSGNQETQYF.

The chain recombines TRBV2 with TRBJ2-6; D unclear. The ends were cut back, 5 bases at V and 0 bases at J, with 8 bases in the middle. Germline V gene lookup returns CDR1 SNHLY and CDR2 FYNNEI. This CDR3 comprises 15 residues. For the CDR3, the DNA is TGTGCCAGCAGTTACACCAACTCTGGGGCCAACGTCCTGACTTTC. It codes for CASSYTNSGANVLTF.

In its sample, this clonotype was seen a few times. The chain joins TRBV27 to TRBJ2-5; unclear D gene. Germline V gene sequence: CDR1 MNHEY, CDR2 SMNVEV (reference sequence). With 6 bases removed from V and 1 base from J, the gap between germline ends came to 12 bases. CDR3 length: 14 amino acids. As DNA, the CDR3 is TGTGCCAGCAGCCCAGGATTGAGCCAAGAGACCCAGTACTTC. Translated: CASSPGLSQETQYF.

CDR3 nucleotides: TGTGCCAGCAGCTTAGTGTCGGCTAGCGGCTGGCCGAGCTCCTACAATGAGCAGTTCTTC. Amino acid sequence: CASSLVSASGWPSSYNEQFF. The chain has TRBV7-9 and TRBJ2-1; TRBD2 matches at 7 bases. The CDR3 length is 20 residues. Germline CDR1 and CDR2: SEHNR and FQNEAQ (reference sequence). Trimming removed 1 base from V and 0 bases from J; junction bases left unmatched: 15.

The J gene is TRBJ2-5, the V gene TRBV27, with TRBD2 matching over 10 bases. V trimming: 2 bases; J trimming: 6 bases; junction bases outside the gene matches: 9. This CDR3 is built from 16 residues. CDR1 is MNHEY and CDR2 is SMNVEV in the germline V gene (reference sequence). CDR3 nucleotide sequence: TGTGCCAGCAGTTTAAGGGGGACTAGCGTCTCCAAGACCCAGTACTTC. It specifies CASSLRGTSVSKTQYF.

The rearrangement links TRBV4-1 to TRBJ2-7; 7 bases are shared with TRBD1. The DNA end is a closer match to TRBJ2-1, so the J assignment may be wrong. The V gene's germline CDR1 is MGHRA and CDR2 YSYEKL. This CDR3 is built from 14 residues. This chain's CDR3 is CASRLQGFGDEQFF. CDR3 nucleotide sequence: TGCGCCAGCAGGTTACAGGGGTTTGGGGATGAGCAGTTCTTC.

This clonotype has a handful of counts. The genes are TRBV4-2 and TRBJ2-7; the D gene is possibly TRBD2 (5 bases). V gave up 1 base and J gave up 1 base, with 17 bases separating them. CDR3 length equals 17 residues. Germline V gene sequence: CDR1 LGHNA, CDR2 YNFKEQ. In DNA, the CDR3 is TGTGCCAGCAGCCAAGGCCGGGAATGGGCGCCTTCCTACGAGCAGTACTTC. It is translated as CASSQGREWAPSYEQYF.

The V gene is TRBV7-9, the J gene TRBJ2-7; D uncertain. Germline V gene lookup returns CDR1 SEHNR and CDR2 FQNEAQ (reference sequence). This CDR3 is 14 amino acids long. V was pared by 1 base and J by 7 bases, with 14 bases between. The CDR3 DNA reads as TGTGCCAGCAGCTTAGACTCTATTTTTACGGAGCAGTACTTC. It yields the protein CASSLDSIFTEQYF.

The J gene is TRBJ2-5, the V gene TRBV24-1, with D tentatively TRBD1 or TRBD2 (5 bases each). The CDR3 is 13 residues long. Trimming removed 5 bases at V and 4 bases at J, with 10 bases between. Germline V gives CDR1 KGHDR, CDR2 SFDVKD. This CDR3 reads CATSVRGRETQYF. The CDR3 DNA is TGTGCCACCAGTGTCCGGGGACGAGAGACCCAGTACTTC.

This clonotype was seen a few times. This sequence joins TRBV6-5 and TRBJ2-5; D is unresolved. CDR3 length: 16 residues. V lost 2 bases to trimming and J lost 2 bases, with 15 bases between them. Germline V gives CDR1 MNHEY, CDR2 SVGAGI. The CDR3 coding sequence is TGTGCCAGCAGTTACCTCTCTGGCGGACCGCAAGAGACCCAGTACTTC. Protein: CASSYLSGGPQETQYF.

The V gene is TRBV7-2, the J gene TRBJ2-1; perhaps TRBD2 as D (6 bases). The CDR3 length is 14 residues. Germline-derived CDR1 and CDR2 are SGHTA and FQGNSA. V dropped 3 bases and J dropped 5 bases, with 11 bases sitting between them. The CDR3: CASSFGGKDNEQFF. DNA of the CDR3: TGTGCCAGCAGCTTCGGCGGGAAGGACAATGAGCAGTTCTTC.

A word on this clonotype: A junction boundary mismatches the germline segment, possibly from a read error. Written as DNA, the CDR3 is TGTGCCACCGGTGATCCGGGACAGGGAAGGTTCTTC. Translating gives CATGDPGQGRFF. The chain is built from TRBV24-1 and TRBJ2-1, with 9 nucleotides matching TRBD1. The CDR3 has 12 amino acids. Germline-derived CDR1 and CDR2 are KGHDR and SFDVKD.